Listed here are 2 T cell receptor beta chains from one sample, sequenced in a study of cytomegalovirus exposure and HLA in healthy donors. In the PCR, 60 Vbeta and 13 Jbeta primers were used. Method: immunoSEQ multiplex PCR; TCRdb's copy keeps in-frame clones and lacks some. The sample records approximately 190,000 clones, over 75% being singletons. Sequencing used PBMCs. Source of these receptors: a man aged 35-49 years in good health and CMV-seropositive.

The chain uses TRBV7-6 and TRBJ1-2; D is perhaps TRBD1 (5 bases). This CDR3 contains 17 residues. The V gene lost 5 bases and the J gene lost 2 bases, with 21 bases spanning the gap. The germline gives CDR1 SGHVS, CDR2 FNYEAQ. CDR3 in amino acids: CASSPSSRGRINYGYTF. CDR3 coding DNA: TGTGCCAGCAGCCCCTCTTCGCGGGGACGGATAAACTATGGCTACACCTTC.

The chain uses TRBV5-4 and TRBJ1-2, with 9 bases that match TRBD1. Germline CDR1 SGHNT, CDR2 YYREEE (reference sequence). This CDR3 has 14 amino acids. Germline trimming cut 4 bases from V and 4 bases from J; bases unmatched to any gene: 5. The DNA for the CDR3 is TGTGCCAGCAGCACGGGACAGGGAGGCTATGGCTACACCTTC. This encodes CASSTGQGGYGYTF.